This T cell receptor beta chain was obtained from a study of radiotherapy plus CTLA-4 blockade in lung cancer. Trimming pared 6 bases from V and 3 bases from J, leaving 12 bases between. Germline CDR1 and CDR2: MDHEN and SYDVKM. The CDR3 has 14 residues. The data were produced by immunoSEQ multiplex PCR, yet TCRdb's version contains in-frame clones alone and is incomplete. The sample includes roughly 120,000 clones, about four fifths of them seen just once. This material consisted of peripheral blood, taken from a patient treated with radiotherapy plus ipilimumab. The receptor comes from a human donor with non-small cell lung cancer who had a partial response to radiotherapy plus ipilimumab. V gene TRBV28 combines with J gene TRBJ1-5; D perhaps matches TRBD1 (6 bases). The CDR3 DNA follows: TGTGCCAGCAGACAGGGAGGGACCAATCAGCCCCAGCATTTT. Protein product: CASRQGGTNQPQHF.